This T cell receptor beta chain is drawn from a study of OX40 agonist ivuxolimab in advanced cancers. The overall study: Enrolled patients in dose escalation had cancers that were hepatocellular carcinoma, melanoma, renal cell or head and neck cancer.

Assay: immunoSEQ multiplex PCR; the TCRdb copy retains only in-frame clones and omits some. The sample carries approximately 12,000 clones, over 75% recorded once. The V end was cut by 7 bases, the J end by 4 bases, with 11 bases between. The CDR3 spans 13 residues. CDR1 and CDR2 from the germline V gene are LGHNT and FRNRAP. The V and J genes are TRBV12-5 and TRBJ1-3, with D possibly matching TRBD1 (5 bases). This clonotype was obtained from an adult with an advanced solid tumor such as melanoma, head and neck, liver or kidney cancer. Sequencing was performed on CD4+ or CD8+ T cells sorted from blood, taken in a trial of the OX40 agonist ivuxolimab. This CDR3 is CASDSGYGNTIYF. The CDR3 nucleotides are TGTGCTAGTGACTCAGGGTACGGAAACACCATATATTTT.